A single TCR beta chain is shown here with its context. Its specificity is unknown. The sample is drawn from a study of monozygotic twins with inflammatory bowel disease. For each CDR3 protein, TCRdb gives one entry from its re-call of the 5' RACE reads, without DNA. The sample has some 89,000 distinct CDR3 sequences. Germline CDR1 reads MNHNS; CDR2 reads SASEGT. The CDR3 has 12 amino acids. Study outcomes and limitations: Concordance status among twins (concordant versus discordant) showed no link to repertoire similarity, possibly from limited power. Telling different T cell subtypes apart from each other was not possible. Twins with IBD had fewer clonotypes in common with others than healthy twins, particularly during disease activity.

The clonotype originates from a human donor with ulcerative colitis or Crohn's disease, or a healthy co-twin of an affected twin (not recorded which). The sample was blood. The chain employs TRBV6-1 and TRBJ2-7; TCRdb outputs TRBD1, but without DNA this stays unchecked. The CDR3 region is CASRQGSYEQYF.